Listed here is a single T cell receptor beta chain. The sample comes from a study of blood T cell repertoires in COVID-19. Study-wide background: Sites across the United States, Italy and Spain contributed samples from acute and convalescent COVID-19. Sources were T cells, B-cell-depleted T cells, or PBMCs; the material itself was cDNA or gDNA.

Germline CDR1 and CDR2: SQVTM and ANQGSEA. V trimming: 6 bases; J trimming: 5 bases; junction bases outside the gene matches: 17. CDR3 length: 17 amino acids. Measured with immunoSEQ multiplex PCR; TCRdb has only the in-frame clones, and not every one. The sample lists around 140,000 clones, 88% occurring once. This TCR came from a man between 65 and 85 years old with active COVID-19. V usage is TRBV29-1 and J usage is TRBJ2-4; 9 bases align to TRBD2. Source material: peripheral blood. CDR3 nucleotides: TGCAGCGTCGGGTTAGCGGGAGAGCCCCGATCCCAAAACATTCAGTACTTC. Its translation is CSVGLAGEPRSQNIQYF.